The 16 T cell receptor beta chains in this list originate from one sample, sequenced in a study of cytomegalovirus exposure and HLA in healthy donors. The PCR ran on 60 Vbeta and 13 Jbeta primers. Profiling relied on immunoSEQ multiplex PCR, and the TCRdb table lists in-frame clones only, not all of them. The sample lists 100,000 or so clones, around 85% seen once, with approximately 4% in the top ten. Sequences were obtained from PBMCs. Every receptor here comes from a man aged 25-45 years in good health and CMV-seronegative.

The chain uses TRBV13 and TRBJ1-4; D ambiguous. Germline lookup yields CDR1 PRHDT and CDR2 FYEKMQ (reference sequence). This CDR3 is 15 amino acids long. Trimming took off 5 bases at V and 8 bases at J, with 18 bases between the two ends. The CDR3 is CASSLEERGREKLFF. The CDR3 coding sequence is TGTGCCAGCAGCCTAGAGGAGAGAGGCCGAGAAAAACTGTTTTTT.

This clone showed up just once. The gene calls are TRBV28 and TRBJ2-7; 9 bases are shared with TRBD2. Trimming cost V 5 bases and J 2 bases; bases outside gene matches: 13. The CDR3 is 17 amino acids. Germline CDR1 and CDR2: MDHEN and SYDVKM. Written as DNA, the CDR3 is TGTGCCAGCAGTGCCCCGTCCGGCGGGGGGGCAACCTACGAGCAGTACTTC. Translating gives CASSAPSGGGATYEQYF.

J is TRBJ1-1 and V is TRBV27; 8 bases fit TRBD1. V lost 4 bases and J lost 5; bases outside the gene matches: 9. This CDR3 contains 15 residues. Germline V gives CDR1 MNHEY, CDR2 SMNVEV (reference sequence). The CDR3 bases are TGTGCCAGCAGTTCCCCCGGACAGGGAAGGACTGAAGCTTTCTTT. Its protein is CASSSPGQGRTEAFF.

This clone was seen once. The gene calls are TRBV7-2 and TRBJ2-7; 7 bases map to TRBD1. The CDR3 contains 14 residues. J gave up 3 bases and V 4 bases, and 6 bases lay outside the gene matches. Germline-derived CDR1 and CDR2 are SGHTA and FQGNSA. CDR3 sequence (DNA): TGTGCCAGCAGCTCCAGACAGGGCTACTACGAGCAGTACTTC. This encodes CASSSRQGYYEQYF. The whole variable domain, remainder taken from reference TRBV7-2 and TRBJ2-7, is GAGVSQSPSNKVTEKGKDVELRCDPISGHTALYWYRQSLGQGLEFLIYFQGNSAPDKSGLPSDRFSAERTGGSVSTLTIQRTQQEDSAVYLCASSSRQGYYEQYFGPGTRLTVT.

The V and J genes are TRBV5-1 and TRBJ2-3; 8 bases agree with TRBD2. Germline-derived CDR1 and CDR2 are SGHRS and YFSETQ. This CDR3 comprises 15 residues. With V trimmed by 1 base and J by 0 bases, 1 base remained unmatched. CDR3 sequence reads: CASSLRGGSTDTQYF. As DNA, the CDR3 is TGCGCCAGCAGCTTGCGGGGGGGAAGCACAGATACGCAGTATTTT.

The chain has TRBV5-6 and TRBJ2-7; no clear D. Trimming removed 4 bases from V and 3 bases from J, with 8 bases in between. CDR3 length equals 12 residues. Germline V lookup: CDR1 SGHDT, CDR2 YYEEEE. As DNA, the CDR3 is TGTGCCAGCAGCGTCGGTGGCTACGAGCAGTACTTC. It yields the protein CASSVGGYEQYF.

The chain recombines TRBV5-8 with TRBJ1-1; TRBD1 aligns across 8 bases. After removal of 1 base from V and 3 bases from J, the junction contained 2 bases not matched to a gene. This CDR3 contains 14 residues. Per the germline V gene, CDR1 is SGHTS and CDR2 is YDEGEE. The CDR3 sequence is CASSLTGGYTEAFF. The CDR3 DNA reads as TGTGCCAGCAGCTTGACAGGGGGATACACTGAAGCTTTCTTT.

This clone showed up just a few times. The chain couples TRBV5-1 to TRBJ2-6; 7 nucleotides match TRBD1. V lost 0 bases to trimming and J lost 3 bases; unmatched junction nucleotides: 6. Germline CDR1 reads SGHRS; CDR2 reads YFSETQ. This CDR3 contains 17 residues. The CDR3 reads CASSLEYRGGGANVLTF. The CDR3 region has the DNA TGCGCCAGCAGCTTGGAGTACAGGGGCGGTGGGGCCAACGTCCTGACTTTC. The full variable domain, completed using reference TRBV5-1 and TRBJ2-6, is KAGVTQTPRYLIKTRGQQVTLSCSPISGHRSVSWYQQTPGQGLQFLFEYFSETQRNKGNFPGRFSGRQFSNSRSEMNVSTLELGDSALYLCASSLEYRGGGANVLTFGAGSRLTVL.

V gene TRBV9 combines with J gene TRBJ2-2, with TRBD2 matching over 7 bases. With V trimmed by 1 base and J by 4 bases, 7 bases remained unmatched. This CDR3 contains 16 residues. CDR1 is SGDLS and CDR2 is YYNGEE in the germline V gene. CDR3 region: CASSVFAGEPTGELFF. The CDR3 DNA is TGTGCCAGCAGCGTATTCGCGGGGGAACCCACCGGGGAGCTGTTTTTT. The full variable domain, in which reference TRBV9 and TRBJ2-2 provide the parts outside the CDR3, is DSGVTQTPKHLITATGQRVTLRCSPRSGDLSVYWYQQSLDQGLQFLIQYYNGEERAKGNILERFSAQQFPDLHSELNLSSLELGDSALYFCASSVFAGEPTGELFFGEGSRLTVL.

This clone was seen a few times. This sequence joins TRBV29-1 and TRBJ1-2; possible D gene TRBD1, 6 bases. Germline CDR1 SQVTM, CDR2 ANQGSEA. Trimming pared 7 bases from V and 4 bases from J, leaving 25 bases between. The CDR3 is 16 amino acids. The CDR3 DNA reads TGCAGCGGAGAAGCATGGACAGAACCCTGGGTCTATGGCTACACCTTC. Protein: CSGEAWTEPWVYGYTF.

The chain combines TRBV5-6 with TRBJ2-1; a weak D match, TRBD2 (6 bases). The CDR3 contains 16 residues. V was clipped by 4 bases and J by 10 bases, with 24 bases between them. Per the germline V gene, CDR1 is SGHDT and CDR2 is YYEEEE. Here the CDR3 reads CASSRLGGWGRGEQFF. The CDR3 nucleotides read TGTGCCAGCAGCCGTCTTGGAGGGTGGGGTAGAGGGGAGCAGTTCTTC.

This chain joins TRBV30 and TRBJ2-5, with TRBD1 identical over 9 bases. The CDR3 totals 14 residues. Trimming took 3 bases from V and 6 from J; bases not matched to a gene: 8. Looked up from germline, CDR1 is GTSNPN and CDR2 is SVGIG (reference sequence). The CDR3 spells CAWRVTGGVKTQYF. DNA for the CDR3: TGTGCCTGGAGGGTAACAGGGGGCGTGAAGACCCAGTACTTC. The full variable domain, in which reference TRBV30 and TRBJ2-5 provide the parts outside the CDR3, is SQTIHQWPATLVQPVGSPLSLECTVEGTSNPNLYWYRQAAGRGLQLLFYSVGIGQISSEVPQNLSASRPQDRQFILSSKKLLLSDSGFYLCAWRVTGGVKTQYFGPGTRLLVL.

CDR3 loop: CASSVAGGRAETQYF. The CDR3 coding sequence is TGTGCCAGCAGCGTAGCGGGGGGCCGAGCAGAGACCCAGTACTTC. The J gene is TRBJ2-5, the V gene TRBV9; tentative D call: TRBD2 (7 bases). CDR3 length: 15 residues. V lost 0 bases and J lost 4, with 13 bases in between. CDR1 is SGDLS and CDR2 is YYNGEE in the germline V gene.

This clone was picked up one time. J is TRBJ2-3 and V is TRBV7-9; D unclear. V lost 1 base and J lost 0, with 8 bases in between. Germline CDR1 reads SEHNR; CDR2 reads FQNEAQ (reference sequence). The CDR3 consists of 15 residues. As DNA, the CDR3 is TGTGCCAGCAGCTTAGGTTACGGGAGCACAGATACGCAGTATTTT. This sequence encodes CASSLGYGSTDTQYF.

Here the CDR3 DNA reads TGTGCCAGCAGCTTGGCCTGGCGGGAAGAGACCCAGTACTTC. This encodes CASSLAWREETQYF. The chain links TRBV5-8 to TRBJ2-5; D is perhaps TRBD2 (5 bases). Germline CDR1 and CDR2: SGHTS and YDEGEE. There are 14 residues in the CDR3. V was cut by 0 bases and J by 3 bases, with 9 bases left in between.

This chain uses TRBV2 with TRBJ1-6; the D gene is possibly TRBD1 (6 bases). Germline V CDR1 and CDR2: SNHLY, FYNNEI. The V end lost 10 bases, the J end lost 7 bases, and 14 bases lay between the germline ends. This CDR3 comprises 13 residues. In nucleotides, the CDR3 is TGTGCCATCGGCCGGCAGGGGAATTCACCCCTCCACTTT. It yields the protein CAIGRQGNSPLHF.